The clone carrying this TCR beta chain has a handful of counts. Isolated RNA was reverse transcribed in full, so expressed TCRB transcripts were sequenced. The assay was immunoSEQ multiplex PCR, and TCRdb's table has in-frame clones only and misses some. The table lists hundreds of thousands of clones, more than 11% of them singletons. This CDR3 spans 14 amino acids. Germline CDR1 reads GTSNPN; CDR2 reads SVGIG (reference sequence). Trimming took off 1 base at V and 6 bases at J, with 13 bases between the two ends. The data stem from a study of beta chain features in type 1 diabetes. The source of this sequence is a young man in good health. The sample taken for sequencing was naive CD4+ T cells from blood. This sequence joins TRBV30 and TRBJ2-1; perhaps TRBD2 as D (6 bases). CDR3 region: CAWSDGTPPNEQFF. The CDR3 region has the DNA TGTGCCTGGAGTGACGGGACTCCCCCCAATGAGCAGTTCTTC.